This TCR beta chain stems from a study of blood T cell repertoires in COVID-19. About the research overall: Sample material is recorded as cDNA or gDNA derived from T cells, B-cell-depleted T cells, or PBMCs.

Libraries were prepared by immunoSEQ multiplex PCR; TCRdb keeps only in-frame clonotypes and omits some of them. The sample consists of some 240,000 clones, roughly 87% of them appearing once. The V end was cut by 3 bases, the J end by 0 bases, with 9 bases between. The CDR3 extends over 15 amino acids. Germline CDR1 is SNHLY and CDR2 is FYNNEI. This clone was observed a few times. V gene TRBV2 combines with J gene TRBJ1-3; D is unresolved. The sequenced sample was peripheral blood. The clonotype was recovered from a man between 60 and 75 years old who had recovered from COVID-19. The CDR3 region is CASSEDGLSGNTIYF. CDR3 in DNA: TGTGCCAGCAGTGAGGACGGACTCTCTGGAAACACCATATATTTT.